This T cell receptor beta chain comes out of a study of T-cell memory formation after mild COVID-19. Between the trimmed V and J ends, which lost 4 bases and 0 bases, there was a span of 2 bases. CDR1 and CDR2 from the germline V gene are SGHRS and YFSETQ. This CDR3 is built from 13 residues. As concerns this clonotype: Its specificity is unknown.

Study conclusions and caveats: Later expanders leaned CD4+, whereas day 15 to 85 contracting clones were balanced CD4/CD8.

It was 5'RACE with constant-segment primers that produced the TCR alpha and TCR beta cDNA libraries, which carried sample barcodes and UMIs. One entry per CDR3 protein, called by TCRdb with MiXCR from the 5' RACE reads. The sample holds 170,000 or so distinct CDR3 sequences, roughly 28% seen once. This clonotype was obtained from an adult woman who had mild COVID-19 (a few samples of this study predate the infection). Cell type and time point are not known. Sample: PBMCs or a T cell subset sorted from them (not recorded which). The V gene is TRBV5-1, the J gene TRBJ2-6; the D is unclear. CDR3 coding DNA: TGCGCCAGCAGCACCTCTGGGGCCAACGTCCTGACTTTC. It yields the protein CASSTSGANVLTF.